The 6 T cell receptor beta chains reported below all come from one sample, sequenced in a study of CD8+ T cells in alopecia areata (dated by TCRdb to 2016 to 2018). Explained via the paper, the time point label denotes: about 4 weeks on oral tofacitinib. Explained via the paper, the treatment or condition label denotes: oral pan-JAK inhibitor, 5-10 mg twice daily. Library generation was performed with the immunoSEQ multiplex PCR assay. For TCR sequencing, RNA was extracted from every sample and reverse transcribed into cDNA to serve as template. Not all clones reach the TCRdb copy of this immuneACCESS table, which keeps in-frame sequences only. Checked studies attribute under half of the gap to unresolved V genes and leave the rest unexplained. This sample is represented by about 160,000 clones; 65% of them were singletons. Around 0.91% of the sample rests with the top ten. The material was CD4+ T cells sorted from blood, obtained at week 4, from a patient treated with tofacitinib. These receptors originate from a human donor with alopecia areata.

This clone was seen more than once but under ten times. V is TRBV2 and J is TRBJ2-5; no firm D call. CDR3 length: 12 residues. The germline V and J ends were trimmed by 3 bases and 6 bases, with 8 bases remaining between them. CDR1 is SNHLY, CDR2 FYNNEI, per germline. The CDR3 sequence is CASSDTRQTQYF. CDR3 nucleotide sequence: TGTGCCAGCAGTGATACGAGACAGACCCAGTACTTC.

In this sample, this clone turned up a few times. The V and J genes are TRBV2 and TRBJ1-1, with no clear D. The length of the CDR3 is 15 residues. Trimming pared 4 bases from V and 1 base from J, leaving 13 bases between. Germline-derived CDR1 and CDR2 are SNHLY and FYNNEI. CDR3 in amino acids: CASSGSRTKNTEAFF. As DNA, the CDR3 is TGTGCCAGCAGTGGGTCTAGGACGAAGAACACTGAAGCTTTCTTT.

The chain carries TRBV7-2 and TRBJ2-5; D is unresolved. Between the trimmed V and J ends, which lost 5 bases and 5 bases, there was a span of 9 bases. The CDR3 contains 12 residues. Per germline, CDR1 SGHTA and CDR2 FQGNSA. The CDR3 region has the DNA TGTGCCAGCAGCCCCGAGACGGAGACCCAGTACTTC. Its translation is CASSPETETQYF.

This clone was counted between two and nine times. The rearrangement uses TRBV6-6 and TRBJ2-1, with 12 nucleotides matching TRBD2. Losses at the gene ends were 7 bases for V and 7 bases for J; bases not matched to a gene: 5. There are 14 residues in the CDR3. Germline V gene data show CDR1 as MNHNY and CDR2 as SVGAGI (reference sequence). DNA of the CDR3: TGTGCCAGCATCGGAGGGACTAGCGGGAATGAGCAGTTCTTC. This translates into CASIGGTSGNEQFF.

This chain links TRBV29-1 with TRBJ2-7; D is possibly TRBD1 (6 bases). V was shortened by 5 bases and J by 2 bases, with 10 bases between the two germline ends. CDR1 and CDR2 from the germline V gene are SQVTM and ANQGSEA. The CDR3 has 12 amino acids. This CDR3 reads CSVRNRAYEQYF. Here the CDR3 DNA reads TGCAGCGTTAGGAACAGGGCCTACGAGCAGTACTTC.

This clone appeared a few times. This chain's CDR3 is CASSYSTVNTEAFF. The DNA for the CDR3 is TGTGCCAGCAGTTACTCGACAGTGAACACTGAAGCTTTCTTT. The V call is TRBV6-6, the J call TRBJ1-1, with a possible D match to TRBD1 (5 bases). Germline V CDR1 and CDR2: MNHNY, SVGAGI (reference sequence). Trimming cost V 0 bases and J 0 bases, with 5 bases left between them. The length of the CDR3 is 14 residues.